This T cell receptor beta chain was captured by sequencing in a study of beta chain features in type 1 diabetes. The authors reverse transcribed all of the isolated RNA, so sequencing captured expressed TCRB transcripts. TCRdb's copy holds only in-frame clones and misses some; the assay was immunoSEQ multiplex PCR. Of some 360,000 clones listed, about 20% are singletons. The source of this sequence is a woman between 18 and 29 years old in good health. Sequencing used naive CD4+ T cells from blood.

CDR3 nucleotides: TGTGCCTGGAGTGTATTTGGGACAGGGCCGTATGGCTACACCTTC. Encoded protein: CAWSVFGTGPYGYTF. This sequence joins TRBV30 and TRBJ1-2, with 9 bases fitting TRBD1. The CDR3 is 15 amino acids. Looked up from germline, CDR1 is GTSNPN and CDR2 is SVGIG (reference sequence). Trimming at V came to 0 bases and at J to 5 bases, leaving 7 bases not matched to a gene.